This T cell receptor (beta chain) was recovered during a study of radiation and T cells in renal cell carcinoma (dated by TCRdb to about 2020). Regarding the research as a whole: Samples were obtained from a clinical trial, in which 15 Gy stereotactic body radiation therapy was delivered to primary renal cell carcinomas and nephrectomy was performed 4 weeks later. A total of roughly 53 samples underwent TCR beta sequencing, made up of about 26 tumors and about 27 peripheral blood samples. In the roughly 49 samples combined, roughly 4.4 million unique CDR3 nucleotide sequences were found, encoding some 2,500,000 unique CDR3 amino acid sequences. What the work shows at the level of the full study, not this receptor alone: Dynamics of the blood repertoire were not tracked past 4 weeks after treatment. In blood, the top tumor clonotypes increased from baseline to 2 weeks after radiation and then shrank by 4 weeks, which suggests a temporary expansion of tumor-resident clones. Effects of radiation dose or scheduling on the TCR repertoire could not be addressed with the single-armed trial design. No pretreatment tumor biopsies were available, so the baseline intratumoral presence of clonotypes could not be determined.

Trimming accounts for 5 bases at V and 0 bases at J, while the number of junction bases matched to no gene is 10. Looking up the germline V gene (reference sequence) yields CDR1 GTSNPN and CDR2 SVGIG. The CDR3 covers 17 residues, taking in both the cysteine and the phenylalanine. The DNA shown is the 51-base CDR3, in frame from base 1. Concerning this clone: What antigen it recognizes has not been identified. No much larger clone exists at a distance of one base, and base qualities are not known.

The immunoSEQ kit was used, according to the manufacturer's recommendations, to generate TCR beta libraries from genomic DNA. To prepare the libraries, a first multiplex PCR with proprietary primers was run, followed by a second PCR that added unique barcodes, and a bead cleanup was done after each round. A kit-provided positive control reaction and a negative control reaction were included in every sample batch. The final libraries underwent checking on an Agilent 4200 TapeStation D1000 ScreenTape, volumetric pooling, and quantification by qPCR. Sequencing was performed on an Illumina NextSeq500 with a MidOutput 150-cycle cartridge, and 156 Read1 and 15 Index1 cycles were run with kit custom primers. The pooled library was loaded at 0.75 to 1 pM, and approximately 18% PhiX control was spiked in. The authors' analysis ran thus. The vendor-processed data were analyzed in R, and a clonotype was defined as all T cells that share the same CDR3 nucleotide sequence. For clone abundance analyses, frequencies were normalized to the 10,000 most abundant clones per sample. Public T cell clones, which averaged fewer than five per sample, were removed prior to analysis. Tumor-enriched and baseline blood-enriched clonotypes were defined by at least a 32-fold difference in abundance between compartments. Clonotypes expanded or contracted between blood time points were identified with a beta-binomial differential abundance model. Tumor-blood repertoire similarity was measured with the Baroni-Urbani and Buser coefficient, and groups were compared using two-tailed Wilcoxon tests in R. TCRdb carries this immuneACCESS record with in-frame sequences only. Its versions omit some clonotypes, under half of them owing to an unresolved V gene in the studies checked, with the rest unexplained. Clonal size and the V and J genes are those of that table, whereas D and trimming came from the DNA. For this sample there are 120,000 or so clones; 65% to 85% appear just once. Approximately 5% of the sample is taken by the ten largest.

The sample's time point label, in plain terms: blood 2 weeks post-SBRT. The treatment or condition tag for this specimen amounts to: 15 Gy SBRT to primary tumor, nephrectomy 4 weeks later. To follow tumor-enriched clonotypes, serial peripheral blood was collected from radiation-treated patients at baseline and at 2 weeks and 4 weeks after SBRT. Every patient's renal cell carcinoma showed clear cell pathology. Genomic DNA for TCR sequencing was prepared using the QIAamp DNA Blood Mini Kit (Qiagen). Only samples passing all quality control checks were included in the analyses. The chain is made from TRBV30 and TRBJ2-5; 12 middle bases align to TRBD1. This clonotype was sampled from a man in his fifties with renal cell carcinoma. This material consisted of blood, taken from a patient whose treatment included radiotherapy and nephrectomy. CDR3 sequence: CAWDTGTGGLYQETQYF. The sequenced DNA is TGTGCCTGGGACACCGGGACAGGGGGCCTGTACCAAGAGACCCAGTACTTC.